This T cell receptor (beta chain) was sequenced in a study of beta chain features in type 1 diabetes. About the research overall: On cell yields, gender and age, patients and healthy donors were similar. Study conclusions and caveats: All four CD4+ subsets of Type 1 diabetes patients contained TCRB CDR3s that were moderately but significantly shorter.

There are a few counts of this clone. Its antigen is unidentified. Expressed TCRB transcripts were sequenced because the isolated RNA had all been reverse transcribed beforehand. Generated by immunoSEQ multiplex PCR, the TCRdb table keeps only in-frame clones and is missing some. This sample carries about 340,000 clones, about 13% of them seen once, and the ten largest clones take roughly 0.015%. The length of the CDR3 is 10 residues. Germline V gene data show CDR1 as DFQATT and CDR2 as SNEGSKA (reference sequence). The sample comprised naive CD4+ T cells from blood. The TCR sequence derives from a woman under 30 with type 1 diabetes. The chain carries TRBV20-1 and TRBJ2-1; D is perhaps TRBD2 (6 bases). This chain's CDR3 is CSGSEYEQFF. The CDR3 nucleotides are TGCAGCGGGAGTGAGTATGAGCAGTTCTTC.